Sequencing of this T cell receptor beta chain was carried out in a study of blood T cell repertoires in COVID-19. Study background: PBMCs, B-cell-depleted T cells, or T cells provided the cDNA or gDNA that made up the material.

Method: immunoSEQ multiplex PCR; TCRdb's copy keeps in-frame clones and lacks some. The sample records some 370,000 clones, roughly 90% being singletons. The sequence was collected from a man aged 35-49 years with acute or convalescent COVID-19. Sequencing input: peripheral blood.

This CDR3 reads CAYATGSGDQPQHF. DNA for the CDR3: TGTGCCTACGCGACAGGGTCAGGGGATCAGCCCCAGCATTTT. The rearrangement joins TRBV30 to TRBJ1-5; 7 bases line up with TRBD1. V dropped 7 bases and J dropped 5; count of bases not matched to a gene: 11. Germline lookup yields CDR1 GTSNPN and CDR2 SVGIG (reference sequence). This CDR3 comprises 14 residues.